The rows below give T cell receptor beta chains drawn from one sample of a study of OX40 agonist ivuxolimab in advanced cancers. Assay used: immunoSEQ multiplex PCR; TCRdb lists only in-frame clones, some missing. The data show about 62,000 clones, 65% to 90% seen once. Sequences were derived from CD4+ or CD8+ T cells sorted from blood, sampled in a trial of the OX40 agonist ivuxolimab. The source is an adult with an advanced solid tumor such as melanoma, head and neck, liver or kidney cancer. Each CDR3 is given with its conserved first and last residue. The order of the fields is D gene, J gene, V gene, clone size, CDR3 DNA, CDR3 protein. A D gene is named only where the DNA matches it firmly. Not all rows give a size; the values are once, few, many and, for expanded clones, a class.

d_call: NA
j_call: TRBJ1-2
v_call: TRBV5-6
clone_size: NA
cdr3_nt: TGTGCCAGCAGCTCCCTAGAATCTTCGTGGGGCTACACCTTC
cdr3_aa: CASSSLESSWGYTF

d_call: NA
j_call: TRBJ2-1
v_call: TRBV6-6
clone_size: NA
cdr3_nt: TGTGCCAGCAGCCGAGGCGACAATGAGCAGTTCTTC
cdr3_aa: CASSRGDNEQFF

d_call: TRBD1
j_call: TRBJ1-1
v_call: TRBV6-6
clone_size: few
cdr3_nt: TGTGCCAGCAGTCACAGGGGTAACACTGAAGCTTTCTTT
cdr3_aa: CASSHRGNTEAFF

d_call: NA
j_call: TRBJ1-5
v_call: TRBV6-5
clone_size: NA
cdr3_nt: TGTGCCAGCAACCCCGCGCGGGGGGATCAGCCCCAGCATTTT
cdr3_aa: CASNPARGDQPQHF

d_call: NA
j_call: TRBJ1-2
v_call: TRBV6-5
clone_size: NA
cdr3_nt: TGTGCCAGCAGTACCCCCCAGGGGAACTATGGCTACACCTTC
cdr3_aa: CASSTPQGNYGYTF

d_call: NA
j_call: TRBJ1-1
v_call: TRBV5-6
clone_size: NA
cdr3_nt: TGTGCCAGCAGCTTGGATCCACAGGGGAACACTGAAGCTTTCTTT
cdr3_aa: CASSLDPQGNTEAFF

d_call: TRBD1
j_call: TRBJ1-2
v_call: TRBV9
clone_size: NA
cdr3_nt: TGTGCCAGCAGCTCCCGGGACAGGAAGAGGGATGGCTACACCTTC
cdr3_aa: CASSSRDRKRDGYTF

d_call: TRBD2
j_call: TRBJ2-7
v_call: TRBV7-2
clone_size: NA
cdr3_nt: TGTGCCAGCAGCTTAGAGCCGGGGGGGCCCTACGAGCAGTACTTC
cdr3_aa: CASSLEPGGPYEQYF

d_call: TRBD1
j_call: TRBJ1-6
v_call: TRBV10-3
clone_size: NA
cdr3_nt: TGTGCCATCAGTGGGCCGGGACAGCCCAATTCACCCCTCCACTTT
cdr3_aa: CAISGPGQPNSPLHF

d_call: NA
j_call: TRBJ2-1
v_call: TRBV7-8
clone_size: NA
cdr3_nt: TGTGCCAGCAGCTTAGGACGAGCAGGAGAGGCTACTATCTACAATGAGCAGTTCTTC
cdr3_aa: CASSLGRAGEATIYNEQFF

d_call: NA
j_call: TRBJ1-2
v_call: TRBV27
clone_size: few
cdr3_nt: TGTGCCAGCAGTTTATCGGGAAGGGGCGGCGGCTACACCTTC
cdr3_aa: CASSLSGRGGGYTF

d_call: NA
j_call: TRBJ2-1
v_call: TRBV19
clone_size: NA
cdr3_nt: TGTGCCAGTAGTCCCCTCGGGGACAAGGGCCTATATGAGCAGTTCTTC
cdr3_aa: CASSPLGDKGLYEQFF

d_call: TRBD1
j_call: TRBJ1-5
v_call: TRBV9
clone_size: NA
cdr3_nt: TGTGCCAGCAGCGGAGGGACAGGGAATAATCAGCCCCAGCATTTT
cdr3_aa: CASSGGTGNNQPQHF

d_call: NA
j_call: TRBJ1-5
v_call: TRBV6-5
clone_size: few
cdr3_nt: TGTGCCAGCAGTCCTTCGAGAAGCAATCAGCCCCAGCATTTT
cdr3_aa: CASSPSRSNQPQHF

d_call: TRBD1
j_call: TRBJ1-5
v_call: TRBV7-9
clone_size: few
cdr3_nt: TGTGCCAGCAGCGCCGGGACAGGGGATCAGCCCCAGCATTTT
cdr3_aa: CASSAGTGDQPQHF

d_call: NA
j_call: TRBJ1-5
v_call: TRBV6-1
clone_size: NA
cdr3_nt: TGTGCCAGCAGGGAAAGTGGGGTTTGGCAGCCCCAGCATTTT
cdr3_aa: CASRESGVWQPQHF

d_call: TRBD1
j_call: TRBJ2-2
v_call: TRBV5-5
clone_size: NA
cdr3_nt: TGTGCCAGCAGCCCCACAGGGGTTTTCGGGGAGCTGTTTTTT
cdr3_aa: CASSPTGVFGELFF

d_call: NA
j_call: TRBJ2-7
v_call: TRBV28
clone_size: few
cdr3_nt: TGTGCCAGCAGTACGGCCCAAGGAATTAGGTACGAGCAGTACTTC
cdr3_aa: CASSTAQGIRYEQYF

d_call: NA
j_call: TRBJ1-4
v_call: TRBV7-8
clone_size: NA
cdr3_nt: TGTGCCAGCAGCTTCGCAGGGGCTGGGAATGAAAAACTGTTTTTT
cdr3_aa: CASSFAGAGNEKLFF

d_call: NA
j_call: TRBJ2-5
v_call: TRBV18
clone_size: once
cdr3_nt: TGTGCCAGCTCACCGATAGGGGAGACCCAGTACTTC
cdr3_aa: CASSPIGETQYF

d_call: TRBD2
j_call: TRBJ2-1
v_call: TRBV4-2
clone_size: NA
cdr3_nt: TGTGCCAGCAGCCAAGGGGGGGGGAACAACAATGAGCAGTTCTTC
cdr3_aa: CASSQGGGNNNEQFF

d_call: TRBD2
j_call: TRBJ2-3
v_call: TRBV5-4
clone_size: NA
cdr3_nt: TGTGCCAGCAGCTTGCAATCTAGCGGGAACACAGATACGCAGTATTTT
cdr3_aa: CASSLQSSGNTDTQYF

d_call: NA
j_call: TRBJ1-3
v_call: TRBV7-9
clone_size: NA
cdr3_nt: TGTGCCAGCAGCTTAGTTGGGGCCGGAAACACCATATATTTT
cdr3_aa: CASSLVGAGNTIYF

d_call: NA
j_call: TRBJ2-5
v_call: TRBV5-4
clone_size: NA
cdr3_nt: TGTGCCAGCAGCCCAAGGGGGGGATGGGGAGAGACCCAGTACTTC
cdr3_aa: CASSPRGGWGETQYF

d_call: NA
j_call: TRBJ1-5
v_call: TRBV19
clone_size: NA
cdr3_nt: TGTGCCAGTAGCACGGAGGGTGGATGGGATCAGCCCCAGCATTTT
cdr3_aa: CASSTEGGWDQPQHF

d_call: NA
j_call: TRBJ1-1
v_call: TRBV6-1
clone_size: NA
cdr3_nt: TGTGCCAGCAGTGAAGTCGGCAGGGGGAACACTGAAGCTTTCTTT
cdr3_aa: CASSEVGRGNTEAFF

d_call: NA
j_call: TRBJ2-2
v_call: TRBV15
clone_size: once
cdr3_nt: TGTGCCACCAGCAAGAGTGGAACCGGGGAGCTGTTTTTT
cdr3_aa: CATSKSGTGELFF

d_call: TRBD1
j_call: TRBJ1-4
v_call: TRBV6-1
clone_size: NA
cdr3_nt: TGTGCCAGCAGCTACAGGGGAGGCACTAATGAAAAACTGTTTTTT
cdr3_aa: CASSYRGGTNEKLFF

d_call: NA
j_call: TRBJ2-5
v_call: TRBV20-1
clone_size: NA
cdr3_nt: TGCAGTGCCCAACAAGAGACCCAGTACTTC
cdr3_aa: CSAQQETQYF

d_call: NA
j_call: TRBJ1-1
v_call: TRBV29-1
clone_size: NA
cdr3_nt: TGCAGCGTGGGGGGCAGGGTAACTGAAGCTTTCTTT
cdr3_aa: CSVGGRVTEAFF

d_call: NA
j_call: TRBJ1-2
v_call: TRBV7-8
clone_size: NA
cdr3_nt: TGTGCCAGCAGCTTAGCGCAGCCCTATGGCTACACCTTC
cdr3_aa: CASSLAQPYGYTF

d_call: NA
j_call: TRBJ2-2
v_call: TRBV19
clone_size: NA
cdr3_nt: TGTGCCAGTAAAAGGGCCACCATGGGCACCGGGGAGCTGTTTTTT
cdr3_aa: CASKRATMGTGELFF

d_call: NA
j_call: TRBJ1-5
v_call: TRBV28
clone_size: NA
cdr3_nt: TGTGCCAGCAGACTAGCAGTTAGCAATCAGCCCCAGCATTTT
cdr3_aa: CASRLAVSNQPQHF

d_call: NA
j_call: TRBJ2-2
v_call: TRBV10-3
clone_size: NA
cdr3_nt: TGTGCCATCAGTGACCCCGAACGGGCCGCGGGGAACACCGGGGAGCTGTTTTTT
cdr3_aa: CAISDPERAAGNTGELFF

d_call: NA
j_call: TRBJ2-1
v_call: TRBV18
clone_size: NA
cdr3_nt: TGTGCCAGCTTCCCCGTCGGGGGACAGATCGCTAATGAGCAGTTCTTC
cdr3_aa: CASFPVGGQIANEQFF

d_call: NA
j_call: TRBJ2-5
v_call: TRBV7-3
clone_size: NA
cdr3_nt: TGTGCCAGCAGCTTTGGCGGGGCGGTAGAAGAGACCCAGTACTTC
cdr3_aa: CASSFGGAVEETQYF

d_call: TRBD1
j_call: TRBJ2-1
v_call: TRBV2
clone_size: NA
cdr3_nt: TGTGCCAGCAGAGCCGGGACAGTTAACAATGAGCAGTTCTTC
cdr3_aa: CASRAGTVNNEQFF

d_call: TRBD2
j_call: TRBJ2-3
v_call: TRBV5-4
clone_size: NA
cdr3_nt: TGTGCCAGCAGCCGTACTAGCGGGGGGACCACAGATACGCAGTATTTT
cdr3_aa: CASSRTSGGTTDTQYF